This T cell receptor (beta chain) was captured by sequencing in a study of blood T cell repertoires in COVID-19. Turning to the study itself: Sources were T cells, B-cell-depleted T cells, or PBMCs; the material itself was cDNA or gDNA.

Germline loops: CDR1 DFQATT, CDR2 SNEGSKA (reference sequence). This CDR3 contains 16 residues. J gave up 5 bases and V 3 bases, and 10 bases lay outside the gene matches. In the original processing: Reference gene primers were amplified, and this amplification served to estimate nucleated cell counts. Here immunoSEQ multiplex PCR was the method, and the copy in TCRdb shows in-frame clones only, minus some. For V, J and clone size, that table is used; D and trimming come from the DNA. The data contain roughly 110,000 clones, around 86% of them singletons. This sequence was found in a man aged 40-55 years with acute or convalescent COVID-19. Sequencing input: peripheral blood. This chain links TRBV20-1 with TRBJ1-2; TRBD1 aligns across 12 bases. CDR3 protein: CSASSLGTGGGYGYTF. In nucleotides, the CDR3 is TGCAGTGCTAGTTCTCTTGGGACAGGGGGCGGGTATGGCTACACCTTC.